One sample yielded the 12 T cell receptor beta chains listed below, sequenced in a study of T cell clones after liver transplantation. Some clones are missing from TCRdb's copy, which holds only in-frame ones; the method was immunoSEQ multiplex PCR. Of roughly 40,000 clones in the sample, approximately 86% were seen once. Material: CD4+ T cells from blood, obtained 24 months after liver transplant. These receptors all come from a human patient who received a liver transplant. These T cells may partly come from the graft donor.

This chain joins TRBV5-6 and TRBJ1-2; a possible D gene is TRBD1 (5 bases). In germline, CDR1 is SGHDT, CDR2 YYEEEE. This CDR3 is built from 14 residues. V lost 2 bases and J 8 bases, leaving 16 bases between the germline ends. The CDR3, as DNA: TGTGCCAGCAGCTTCAGGACGGGGGTAGGAGGCTACACCTTC. Translation gives CASSFRTGVGGYTF.

A single count supports this clone. The chain carries TRBV7-9 and TRBJ1-1; D not resolved. V was trimmed by 6 bases and J by 1 base, leaving 15 bases between them. Germline V gene sequence: CDR1 SEHNR, CDR2 FQNEAQ (reference sequence). The CDR3 extends over 15 amino acids. The chain's CDR3 is CASSLGPPGNTEAFF. The CDR3, as DNA: TGTGCCAGCAGTTTGGGCCCCCCGGGGAACACTGAAGCTTTCTTT.

The chain combines TRBV15 with TRBJ1-2, with 9 bases aligning to TRBD1. There are 15 residues in the CDR3. V was clipped by 1 base and J by 4 bases; unmatched bases: 4. CDR1 and CDR2 from the germline V gene are LNHNV and YYDKDF (reference sequence). The CDR3 DNA sequence: TGTGCCACCAGCAGAGGTCTGGACAGGGGCTATGGCTACACCTTC. This encodes CATSRGLDRGYGYTF.

V usage is TRBV18 and J usage is TRBJ2-3; D unresolved. The CDR3 covers 15 residues. Per germline, CDR1 KGHSH and CDR2 LQKENI. With 2 bases removed from V and 2 bases from J, the gap between germline ends came to 11 bases. This CDR3 is CASSPSPGFTDTQYF. DNA for the CDR3: TGTGCCAGCTCACCATCCCCCGGATTCACAGATACGCAGTATTTT.

This chain uses TRBV7-2 with TRBJ2-1; TRBD1 matches at 8 bases. Germline V gene lookup returns CDR1 SGHTA and CDR2 FQGNSA. Losses at the gene ends were 5 bases for V and 5 bases for J; bases not matched to a gene: 11. The CDR3 has 16 amino acids. The CDR3 bases are TGTGCCAGCAGCCCATCGGGACAGGCGTACGACAATGAGCAGTTCTTC. It encodes CASSPSGQAYDNEQFF.

This chain links TRBV9 with TRBJ1-1; 9 positions agree with TRBD1. Germline V gene data show CDR1 as SGDLS and CDR2 as YYNGEE. Trimming removed 0 bases from V and 5 bases from J; junction bases left unmatched: 5. The CDR3 length is 15 residues. The CDR3 reads CASSVVGQGRTEAFF. The DNA of the CDR3 is TGTGCCAGCAGCGTAGTTGGACAGGGGAGGACTGAAGCTTTCTTT.

The chain employs TRBV5-1 and TRBJ2-5, with D possibly being TRBD2 (6 bases). Per germline, CDR1 SGHRS and CDR2 YFSETQ. The CDR3 covers 13 residues. V lost 0 bases and J 4 bases, leaving 7 bases between the germline ends. CDR3 nucleotides: TGCGCCAGCAGCTTGGGGAGGGGAGAGACCCAGTACTTC. It codes for CASSLGRGETQYF.

The V call is TRBV7-8, the J call TRBJ2-2, with no clear D. Trimming removed 11 bases from V and 1 base from J, with 11 bases in between. The length of the CDR3 is 13 residues. The germline CDR1 and CDR2 sequences are SGHVS and FQNEAQ. CDR3 DNA sequence: TGTGCCCTATCGTATAAGAACACCGGGGAGCTGTTTTTT. This codes for CALSYKNTGELFF.

V usage is TRBV19 and J usage is TRBJ1-1; D ambiguous. In germline, CDR1 is LNHDA, CDR2 SQIVND (reference sequence). V dropped 5 bases and J dropped 6 bases, with 7 bases sitting between them. The CDR3 spans 11 residues. The CDR3 spells CASSVTSEAFF. In DNA, the CDR3 is TGTGCCAGTAGTGTCACATCTGAAGCTTTCTTT.

The chain recombines TRBV5-1 with TRBJ1-5; maybe TRBD1 (5 bases). This CDR3 has 13 amino acids. Germline CDR1 SGHRS, CDR2 YFSETQ. Trimming removed 0 bases at V and 7 bases at J, with 8 bases between. CDR3 DNA: TGCGCCAGCAGCTTGGGTGGGGACCAGCCCCAGCATTTT. It translates to CASSLGGDQPQHF.

This clone appeared a few times. This chain connects TRBV15 to TRBJ1-4; no definite D call. Trimming removed 2 bases from V and 0 bases from J, with 16 bases in between. Germline CDR1 is LNHNV and CDR2 is YYDKDF (reference sequence). This CDR3 is 18 amino acids long. The CDR3 sequence is CATSRNKGRRATNEKLFF. The CDR3 nucleotides are TGTGCCACCAGCAGAAACAAAGGAAGGAGGGCAACTAATGAAAAACTGTTTTTT.

J is TRBJ1-1 and V is TRBV5-6, with D hard to call. Germline lookup yields CDR1 SGHDT and CDR2 YYEEEE. The ends were cut back, 4 bases at V and 2 bases at J, with 12 bases in the middle. The length of the CDR3 is 14 residues. This CDR3 reads CASSHIGRNTEAFF. CDR3 nucleotide sequence: TGTGCCAGCAGCCACATAGGCCGTAACACTGAAGCTTTCTTT.